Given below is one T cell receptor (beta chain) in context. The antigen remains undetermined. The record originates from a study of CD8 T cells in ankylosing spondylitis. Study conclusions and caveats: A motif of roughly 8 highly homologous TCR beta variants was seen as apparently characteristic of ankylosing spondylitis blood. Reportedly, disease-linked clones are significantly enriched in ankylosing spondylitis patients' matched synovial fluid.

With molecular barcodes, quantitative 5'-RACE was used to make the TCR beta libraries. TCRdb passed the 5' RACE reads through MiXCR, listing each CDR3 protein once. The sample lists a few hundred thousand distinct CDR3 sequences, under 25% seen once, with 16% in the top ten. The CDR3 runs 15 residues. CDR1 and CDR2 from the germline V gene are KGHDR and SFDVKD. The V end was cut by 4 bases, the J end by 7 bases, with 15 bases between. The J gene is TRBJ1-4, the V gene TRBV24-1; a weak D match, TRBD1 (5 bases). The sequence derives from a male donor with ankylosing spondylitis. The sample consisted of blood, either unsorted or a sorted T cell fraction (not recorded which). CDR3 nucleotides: TGTGCCACCAGTGACCGGGACGGGGTCCGTGAAAAACTGTTTTTT. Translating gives CATSDRDGVREKLFF.